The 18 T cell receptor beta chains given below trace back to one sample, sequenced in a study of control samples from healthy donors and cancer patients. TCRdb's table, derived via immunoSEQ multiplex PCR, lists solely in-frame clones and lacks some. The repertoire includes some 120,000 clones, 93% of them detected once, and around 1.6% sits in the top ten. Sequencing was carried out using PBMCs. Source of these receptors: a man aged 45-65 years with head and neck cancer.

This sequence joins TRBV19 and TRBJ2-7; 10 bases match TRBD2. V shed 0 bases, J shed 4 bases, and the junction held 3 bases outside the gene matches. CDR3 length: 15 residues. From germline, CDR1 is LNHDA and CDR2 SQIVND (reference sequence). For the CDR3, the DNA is TGTGCCAGTAGTATAGATCGAGCGGGGGGGTACGAGCAGTACTTC. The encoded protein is CASSIDRAGGYEQYF.

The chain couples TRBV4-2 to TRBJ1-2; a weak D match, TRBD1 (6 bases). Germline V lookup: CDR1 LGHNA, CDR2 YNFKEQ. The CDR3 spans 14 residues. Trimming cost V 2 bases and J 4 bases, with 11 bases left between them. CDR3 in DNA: TGTGCCAGCAGCCAACCACCAGGGGTCTATGGCTACACCTTC. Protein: CASSQPPGVYGYTF.

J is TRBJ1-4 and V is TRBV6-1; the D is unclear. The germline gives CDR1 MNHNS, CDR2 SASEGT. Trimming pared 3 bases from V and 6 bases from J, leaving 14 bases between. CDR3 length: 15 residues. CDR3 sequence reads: CASSDPGSRDEKLFF. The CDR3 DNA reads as TGTGCCAGCAGTGATCCGGGGAGTAGAGATGAAAAACTGTTTTTT.

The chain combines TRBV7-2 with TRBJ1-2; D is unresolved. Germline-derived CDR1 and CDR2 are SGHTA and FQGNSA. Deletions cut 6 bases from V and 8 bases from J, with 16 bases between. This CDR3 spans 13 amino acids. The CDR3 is CASSYDVVGGYTF. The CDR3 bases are TGTGCCAGCAGTTATGACGTCGTCGGGGGCTACACCTTC.

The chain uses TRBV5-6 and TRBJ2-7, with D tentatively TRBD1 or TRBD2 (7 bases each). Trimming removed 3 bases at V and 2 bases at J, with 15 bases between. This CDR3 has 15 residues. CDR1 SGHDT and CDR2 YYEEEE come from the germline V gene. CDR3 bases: TGTGCCAGCAGCTGGGGGGGACAGAAGGCCTACGAGCAGTACTTC. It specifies CASSWGGQKAYEQYF.

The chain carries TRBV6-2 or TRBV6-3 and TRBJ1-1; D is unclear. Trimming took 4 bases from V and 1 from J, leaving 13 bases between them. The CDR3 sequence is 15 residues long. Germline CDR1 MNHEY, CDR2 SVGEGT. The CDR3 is CASSSRGRPNTEAFF. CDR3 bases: TGTGCCAGCAGTTCTCGCGGGCGGCCGAACACTGAAGCTTTCTTT.

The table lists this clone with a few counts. The chain's CDR3 is CATRPNGHPYTGELFF. CDR3 nucleotides: TGTGCCACCAGGCCTAACGGGCACCCTTACACCGGGGAGCTGTTTTTT. V gene TRBV24-1 combines with J gene TRBJ2-2, with D unclear. The V end lost 7 bases, the J end lost 3 bases, and 17 bases lay between the germline ends. The CDR3 is 16 amino acids. Germline V CDR1 and CDR2: KGHDR, SFDVKD.

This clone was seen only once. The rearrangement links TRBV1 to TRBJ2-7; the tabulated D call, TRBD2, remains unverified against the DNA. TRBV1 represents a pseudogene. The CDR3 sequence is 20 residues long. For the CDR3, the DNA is TGCACCAGCAGCCAAGAACTACGCCTAGCGGGGGGGCTTTCTGTGCACGAGCAGTACTTC. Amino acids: CTSSQELRLAGGLSVHEQYF.

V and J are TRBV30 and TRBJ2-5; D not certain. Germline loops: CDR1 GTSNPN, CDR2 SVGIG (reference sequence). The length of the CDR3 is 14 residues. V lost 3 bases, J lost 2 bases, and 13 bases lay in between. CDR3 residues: CAWSPGNLQETQYF. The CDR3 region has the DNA TGTGCCTGGAGCCCGGGCAACCTGCAAGAGACCCAGTACTTC.

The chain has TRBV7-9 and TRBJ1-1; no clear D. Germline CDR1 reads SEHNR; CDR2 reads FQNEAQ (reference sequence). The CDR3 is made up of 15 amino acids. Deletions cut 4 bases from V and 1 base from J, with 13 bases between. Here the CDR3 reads CASSSPEEGNTEAFF. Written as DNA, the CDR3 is TGTGCCAGCAGCTCTCCCGAGGAGGGGAACACTGAAGCTTTCTTT.

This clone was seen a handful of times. The CDR3 here is CASSLGQGGGNTIYF. DNA of the CDR3: TGTGCCAGCAGCCTTGGACAGGGTGGTGGAAACACCATATATTTT. The chain carries TRBV7-9 and TRBJ1-3; TRBD1 agrees at 8 bases. J was trimmed by 3 bases and V by 5 bases; bases with no gene match: 6. Germline V gene data show CDR1 as SEHNR and CDR2 as FQNEAQ (reference sequence). The CDR3 spans 15 residues.

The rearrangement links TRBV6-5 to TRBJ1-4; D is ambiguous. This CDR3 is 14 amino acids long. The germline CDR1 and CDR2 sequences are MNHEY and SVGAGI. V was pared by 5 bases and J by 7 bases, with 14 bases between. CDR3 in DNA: TGTGCCAGCAGTACCGGACTGAAAGGTGAAAAACTGTTTTTT. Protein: CASSTGLKGEKLFF.

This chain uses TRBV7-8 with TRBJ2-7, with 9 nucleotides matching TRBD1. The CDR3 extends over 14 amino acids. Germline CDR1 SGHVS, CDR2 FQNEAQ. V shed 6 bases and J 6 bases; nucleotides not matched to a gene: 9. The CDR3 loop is CASRIPGQGREQYF. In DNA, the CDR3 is TGTGCCAGCAGGATCCCGGGACAGGGACGCGAGCAGTACTTC. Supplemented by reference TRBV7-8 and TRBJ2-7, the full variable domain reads GAGVSQSPRYKVAKRGQDVALRCDPISGHVSLFWYQQALGQGPEFLTYFQNEAQLDKSGLPSDRFFAERPEGSVSTLKIQRTQQEDSAVYLCASRIPGQGREQYFGPGTRLTVT.

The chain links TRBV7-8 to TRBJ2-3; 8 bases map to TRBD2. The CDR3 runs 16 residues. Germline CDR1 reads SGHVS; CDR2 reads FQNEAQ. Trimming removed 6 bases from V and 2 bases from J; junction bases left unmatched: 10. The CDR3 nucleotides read TGTGCCAGCAGACGACGGGGGGGGACGCTCACAGATACGCAGTATTTT. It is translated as CASRRRGGTLTDTQYF.

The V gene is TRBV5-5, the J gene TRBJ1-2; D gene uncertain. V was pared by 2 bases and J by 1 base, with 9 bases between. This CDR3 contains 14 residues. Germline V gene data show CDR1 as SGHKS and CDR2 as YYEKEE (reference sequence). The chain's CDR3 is CASSLGLGNYGYTF. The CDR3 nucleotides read TGTGCCAGCAGCTTAGGGCTCGGTAACTATGGCTACACCTTC.

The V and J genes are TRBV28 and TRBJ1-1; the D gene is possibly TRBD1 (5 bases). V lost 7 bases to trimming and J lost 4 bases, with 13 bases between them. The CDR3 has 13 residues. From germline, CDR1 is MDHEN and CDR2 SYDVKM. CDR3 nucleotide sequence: TGTGCCAGCAAGGGGTGGAGGGGCACTGAAGCTTTCTTT. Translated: CASKGWRGTEAFF.

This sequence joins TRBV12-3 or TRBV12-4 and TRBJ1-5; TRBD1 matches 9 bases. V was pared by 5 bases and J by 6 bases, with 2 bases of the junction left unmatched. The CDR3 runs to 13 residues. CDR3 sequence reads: CASSDRGGQPQHF. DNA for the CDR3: TGTGCCAGCAGTGACAGGGGGGGTCAGCCCCAGCATTTT.

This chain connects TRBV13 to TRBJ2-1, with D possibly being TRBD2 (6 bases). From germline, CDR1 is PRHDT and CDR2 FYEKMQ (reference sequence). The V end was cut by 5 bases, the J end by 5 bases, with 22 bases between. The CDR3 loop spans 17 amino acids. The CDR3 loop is CASSPSLAGRRDNEQFF. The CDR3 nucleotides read TGTGCCAGCAGCCCCTCTCTCGCGGGGAGGCGGGACAATGAGCAGTTCTTC.